The next 14 T cell receptor beta chains were all read from a single sample in a study of T cell responses to AZD1222 COVID-19 vaccine. Here immunoSEQ multiplex PCR was the method, and the copy in TCRdb shows in-frame clones only, minus some. The sample includes fewer than 200,000 clones, roughly 94% seen only once; the top ten take roughly 1.7%. The material was peripheral blood, obtained 28 days after the second AZD1222 dose. The receptors here all came from an adult who received the AZD1222 COVID-19 vaccine.

V is TRBV5-6 and J is TRBJ1-5, with D possibly TRBD1 on 6 matching bases. This CDR3 is 14 amino acids long. In germline, CDR1 is SGHDT, CDR2 YYEEEE. V was cut by 3 bases and J by 5 bases, with 12 bases left in between. CDR3 sequence reads: CASSSTGFYQPQHF. The CDR3 DNA sequence: TGTGCCAGCAGCTCGACAGGTTTCTATCAGCCCCAGCATTTT.

CDR3 protein: CASSPWTGGYSNQPQHF. The CDR3 nucleotides read TGTGCCAGCAGCCCCTGGACAGGGGGGTATAGCAATCAGCCCCAGCATTTT. The rearrangement joins TRBV3-1 (or the pseudogene TRBV3-2) to TRBJ1-5, with 10 positions matching TRBD1. The CDR3 is 17 residues long. CDR1 and CDR2 from the germline V gene are LGHDT and YNNKEL (reference sequence). Germline trimming cut 4 bases from V and 0 bases from J; bases unmatched to any gene: 6.

The CDR3 region has the DNA TGTGCCAGCAGCTTAGACCGGACTAGTCTCGGCTACACCTTC. It is translated as CASSLDRTSLGYTF. The chain recombines TRBV7-6 with TRBJ1-2; D not resolved. The CDR3 runs 14 residues. Germline V gives CDR1 SGHVS, CDR2 FNYEAQ. V lost 1 base and J 8 bases, leaving 14 bases between the germline ends.

The chain couples TRBV11-3 to TRBJ2-7, with 15 bases aligning to TRBD2. The CDR3 covers 18 residues. CDR1 and CDR2 from the germline V gene are SGHNT and YENEEA. J lost 6 bases, V lost 5 bases, and 14 bases had no gene match. The CDR3 DNA reads TGTGCCAGCAGCAGACGGACTAGCGGGGGGGCGGGTATCGCCGAGCAGTACTTC. Translating gives CASSRRTSGGAGIAEQYF.

Notes on this clone: The sample contains more than one DNA sequence encoding this CDR3. The chain links TRBV7-3 to TRBJ2-3, with TRBD2 matching over 7 bases. CDR1 and CDR2 from the germline V gene are SGHTA and FQGTGA. With 2 bases clipped from V and 0 bases from J, the junction kept 5 bases outside the gene matches. The CDR3 covers 16 residues. The CDR3 protein is CASSLGSGASTDTQYF. The CDR3 nucleotides are TGTGCCAGCAGCTTAGGGAGCGGGGCTAGCACAGATACGCAGTATTTT.

The rearrangement links TRBV12-3 or TRBV12-4 to TRBJ2-1; TRBD2 matches at 7 bases. The CDR3 spans 12 residues. The V and J ends lost 3 bases and 9 bases, in that order; junction bases with no gene match: 2. CDR3 coding DNA: TGTGCCAGCAGTTTTGGGGGGGGTGAGCAGTTCTTC. Amino acid sequence: CASSFGGGEQFF.

V is TRBV29-1 and J is TRBJ1-1; 7 bases match TRBD1. Germline V lookup: CDR1 SQVTM, CDR2 ANQGSEA. The V segment lost 8 bases and the J segment 5 bases; nucleotides outside the gene matches: 5. The CDR3 runs to 11 residues. CDR3 DNA sequence: TGCAGCTACAGGGGTTGGACTGAAGCTTTCTTT. Residues: CSYRGWTEAFF.

The rearrangement uses TRBV10-3 and TRBJ1-2; the D is unclear. The V gene's germline CDR1 is ENHRY and CDR2 SYGVKD. V lost 4 bases and J lost 2, with 5 bases in between. This CDR3 has 12 amino acids. CDR3 in DNA: TGTGCCATCAGTGCCGAGAACTATGGCTACACCTTC. It specifies CAISAENYGYTF.

J is TRBJ2-5 and V is TRBV4-1, with D perhaps matching TRBD1 (6 bases). CDR1 and CDR2 from the germline V gene are MGHRA and YSYEKL. Trimming removed 3 bases from V and 4 bases from J, with 21 bases in between. There are 17 residues in the CDR3. CDR3 sequence (DNA): TGCGCCAGCAGCCACATGGCGTGGGAGTTAGGGGGAGAGACCCAGTACTTC. Protein product: CASSHMAWELGGETQYF.

The chain combines TRBV6-1 with TRBJ1-3; D is unresolved. In germline, CDR1 is MNHNS, CDR2 SASEGT. The CDR3 length is 15 residues. Trimming removed 3 bases at V and 1 base at J, with 10 bases between. CDR3 sequence (DNA): TGTGCCAGCAGTGATGGCCCCCGGTCTGGAAACACCATATATTTT. It specifies CASSDGPRSGNTIYF.

The chain employs TRBV6-2 or TRBV6-3 and TRBJ2-5; 7 bases map to TRBD1. Losses at the gene ends were 6 bases for V and 5 bases for J; bases not matched to a gene: 12. CDR3 length: 15 amino acids. Germline loops: CDR1 MNHEY, CDR2 SVGEGT. The DNA of the CDR3 is TGTGCCAGCAGCCAATCTAGGGGGCTCAGGGAGACCCAGTACTTC. Translated: CASSQSRGLRETQYF.

The V and J genes are TRBV7-2 and TRBJ2-3; D gene uncertain. Germline CDR1 SGHTA, CDR2 FQGNSA. CDR3 length: 15 residues. Trimming removed 2 bases at V and 1 base at J, with 10 bases between. The CDR3 loop is CASSLNVVGTDTQYF. The CDR3 nucleotides are TGTGCCAGCAGCTTAAACGTGGTGGGCACAGATACGCAGTATTTT. Supplemented by reference TRBV7-2 and TRBJ2-3, the full variable domain reads GAGVSQSPSNKVTEKGKDVELRCDPISGHTALYWYRQSLGQGLEFLIYFQGNSAPDKSGLPSDRFSAERTGGSVSTLTIQRTQQEDSAVYLCASSLNVVGTDTQYFGPGTRLTVL.

This clone was observed a single time. V gene TRBV7-9 combines with J gene TRBJ2-6; D gene uncertain. CDR1 is SEHNR and CDR2 is FQNEAQ in the germline V gene (reference sequence). V gave up 10 bases and J gave up 0 bases, with 19 bases separating them. The CDR3 is 17 amino acids. The CDR3 reads CAIVGRALTSGANVLTF. CDR3 DNA sequence: TGTGCCATCGTTGGACGGGCTTTAACCTCTGGGGCCAACGTCCTGACTTTC.

This chain links TRBV4-2 with TRBJ2-4; 9 nucleotides agree with TRBD2. The CDR3 sequence is 17 residues long. CDR1 and CDR2 (germline): LGHNA, YNFKEQ. The junction had 3 bases not matched to a gene; V was cut back by 0 bases and J by 0 bases. CDR3 in DNA: TGTGCCAGCAGCCAAGAGGAACTAGCGGGAGCCAAAAACATTCAGTACTTC. Translating it yields CASSQEELAGAKNIQYF.